Listed below are T cell receptor beta chains from one sample, sequenced in a study of control samples from healthy donors and cancer patients. Repertoires were generated with immunoSEQ multiplex PCR, while TCRdb's copy carries only in-frame clones and drops some. The profile covers some 34,000 clones, with 85% to 95% appearing a single time and 1.5% to 2% taken by the ten largest. What was sequenced was PBMCs. These receptor sequences come from a man in his forties with colorectal cancer. CDR3s include the opening cysteine and the closing phenylalanine or tryptophan. Each record gives: V gene, J gene, clone size, D gene, CDR3 DNA, CDR3 protein. D genes are given only for firm matches. Not every row has a clone size; where given, it reads once, few, many or a size class.

TRBV9	TRBJ2-7	.	.	TGTGCCAGCAGCGTAGGAGAGACAGGTTACTACGAGCAGTACTTC	CASSVGETGYYEQYF
TRBV7-8	TRBJ1-5	.	TRBD1	TGTGCCAGCAGCCCACTATTGACAGGGGCAAATCAGCCCCAGCATTTT	CASSPLLTGANQPQHF
TRBV5-1	TRBJ1-4	.	.	TGCGCCAGCAGCTCTTATGGGGGAACTAATGAAAAACTGTTTTTT	CASSSYGGTNEKLFF
TRBV7-7	TRBJ2-2	.	.	TGTGCCAGCAGCTTAGCCACAGCCGGGGGCGGGGAGCTGTTTTTT	CASSLATAGGGELFF
TRBV6-5	TRBJ1-1	.	.	TGTGCCAGCAGTTACTCAGCAGGGTTGAACACTGAAGCTTTCTTT	CASSYSAGLNTEAFF
TRBV6-2/TRBV6-3	TRBJ1-5	once	TRBD1	TGTGCCAGCAGTTTTAAGGGGGCTCAGCCCCAGCATTTT	CASSFKGAQPQHF
TRBV3-1/TRBV3-2	TRBJ2-5	.	.	TGTGCCAGCAGTCCGCAGGTTACCGGAGAGACCCAGTACTTC	CASSPQVTGETQYF
TRBV6-5	TRBJ1-1	.	TRBD1	TGTGCCGGGGGGTCCGGGACAGAAATTTCCACTGAAGCTTTCTTT	CAGGSGTEISTEAFF
TRBV4-2	TRBJ1-4	.	.	TGTGCCAGCAGCCAGGATCCTGGGCCGAATGAAAAACTGTTTTTT	CASSQDPGPNEKLFF
TRBV18	TRBJ2-7	.	.	TGTGCCAGCTCACCTCAACGGGACTACGAGCAGTACTTC	CASSPQRDYEQYF
TRBV29-1	TRBJ2-7	.	.	TGCAGCGTTGATTCGGACAAAGACGAGCAGTACTTC	CSVDSDKDEQYF
TRBV19	TRBJ1-5	.	.	TGTGCCAGTAGTAAGCGACAGGCGACCGGGGGGACCCAGCATTTT	CASSKRQATGGTQHF
TRBV5-1	TRBJ2-7	.	TRBD1	TGCGCCAGCAGCTCGACAGGGGCCTCGGTCTACGAGCAGTACTTC	CASSSTGASVYEQYF
TRBV6-5	TRBJ1-6	.	.	TGTGCCAGCAGTAGATCCGGGACGGATAATTCACCCCTCCACTTT	CASSRSGTDNSPLHF
TRBV5-5	TRBJ1-2	.	.	TGTGCCAGCAGCTTGGGACACCCCTATGGCTACACCTTC	CASSLGHPYGYTF
TRBV11-3	TRBJ1-3	.	.	TGTGCCAGCAGCCCCGCTAAGTTCCCTGGAAACACCATATATTTT	CASSPAKFPGNTIYF
TRBV27	TRBJ1-6	.	.	TGTGCCAGCAGTTTAAAAGGAGGTTCACCCCTCCACTTT	CASSLKGGSPLHF
TRBV12-3/TRBV12-4	TRBJ2-5	.	.	TGTGCCAGCAGTCGAAGTCCGCAAGAGACCCAGTACTTC	CASSRSPQETQYF
TRBV9	TRBJ1-3	.	TRBD1	TGTGCCAGCAGCCCCAGGGGGGCAGGAAACACCATATATTTT	CASSPRGAGNTIYF
TRBV2	TRBJ1-1	.	TRBD1	TGTGCCAGCATCCCGGGAATTGGTTTCGGGACAGGGGGAACGAACACTGAAGCTTTCTTT	CASIPGIGFGTGGTNTEAFF
TRBV27	TRBJ1-2	.	.	TGTGCCAGCAGTTTTCACCCCCCAGGGCAAAACTATGGCTACACCTTC	CASSFHPPGQNYGYTF
TRBV19	TRBJ2-1	.	.	TGTGCCAGTAGTTCGTCTAGCGCCGATGAGCAGTTCTTC	CASSSSSADEQFF
TRBV5-1	TRBJ2-3	.	.	TGCGCCAGCAGCTTGGGCCTAGATACGCAGTATTTT	CASSLGLDTQYF
TRBV10-3	TRBJ1-1	.	.	TGTGCCATCAGTTGGCAGGGGCAGGGAACTGAAGCTTTCTTT	CAISWQGQGTEAFF
TRBV6-1	TRBJ2-7	.	.	TGTGCCAGCAGTGAACACCCCATACTCTACGAGCAGTACTTC	CASSEHPILYEQYF
TRBV6-2/TRBV6-3	TRBJ1-1	.	.	TGTGCCAGCAGCCCGGTGCGCTCTGAAGCTTTCTTT	CASSPVRSEAFF
TRBV7-2	TRBJ2-7	.	TRBD1	TGTGCCAGCAGCCTTACCGGGACAGAGACCTACGAGCAGTACTTC	CASSLTGTETYEQYF
TRBV5-1	TRBJ2-3	.	TRBD1	TGCGCCAGCTGGTCAGGGGGCGCGGCAGATACGCAGTATTTT	CASWSGGAADTQYF
TRBV30	TRBJ2-7	few	.	TGTGCCTGGAGTAGGGGCACAGCCTACGAGCAGTACTTC	CAWSRGTAYEQYF
TRBV11-2	TRBJ2-7	.	.	TGTGCCAGCAGCTTATCTCGGGGTCGTTACGAGCAGTACTTC	CASSLSRGRYEQYF
TRBV12-3/TRBV12-4	TRBJ2-7	.	TRBD1	TGTGCCAGCAGTTTGGTACAGGGGTACGAGCAGTACTTC	CASSLVQGYEQYF
TRBV4-3	TRBJ2-1	.	.	TGCGCCAGCAGCCAAGGGACGGTAGCCTACAATGAGCAGTTCTTC	CASSQGTVAYNEQFF
TRBV4-1	TRBJ1-1	.	TRBD1	TGCGCCAGCAGCCAAGATAGAGGGACAGGGGGCGAGGCTTTCTTT	CASSQDRGTGGEAFF